These 5 T cell receptor beta chains were sequenced from one sample in a study of blood T cell dynamics during melanoma immunotherapy. Sequenced by immunoSEQ multiplex PCR; TCRdb stores in-frame clones only, minus some. The data hold about 7,300 clones, with 70% to 85% observed a single time. Stated time point: week 3, after first cycle of checkpoint inhibitor. The specimen comprised blood, sampled from a patient treated with checkpoint blockade. The receptors were gathered from a human donor with melanoma.

V is TRBV6-1 and J is TRBJ2-7; 7 bases agree with TRBD1. CDR3 length equals 13 residues. J was trimmed by 3 bases and V by 4 bases; bases with no gene match: 3. Germline loops: CDR1 MNHNS, CDR2 SASEGT. CDR3 in DNA: TGTGCCAGCAGTGGCGGACAGGTCTACGAGCAGTACTTC. It is translated as CASSGGQVYEQYF.

V and J are TRBV6-1 and TRBJ2-3; D perhaps matches TRBD2 (5 bases). The CDR3 loop spans 11 amino acids. Germline assignment: CDR1 MNHNS and CDR2 SASEGT. V lost 5 bases and J 10 bases, leaving 10 bases between the germline ends. The CDR3 reads CASSRLTAQYF. CDR3 nucleotides: TGTGCCAGCAGTAGACTAACGGCGCAGTATTTT.

The chain employs TRBV2 and TRBJ1-1; 7 nucleotides line up with TRBD1. With V trimmed by 6 bases and J by 0 bases, 7 bases remained unmatched. Germline V gene data show CDR1 as SNHLY and CDR2 as FYNNEI. The CDR3 totals 15 residues. For the CDR3, the DNA is TGTGCCAGCAGGATTGAGGGACAGCTGAACACTGAAGCTTTCTTT. Translation gives CASRIEGQLNTEAFF.

Details on this clone: One junction end does not reproduce the germline sequence, and a read error may be involved. This chain joins TRBV4-1 and TRBJ1-1, with 8 positions matching TRBD1. Germline-derived CDR1 and CDR2 are MGHRA and YSYEKL. The CDR3 is 15 amino acids. The CDR3 DNA sequence: TGCGCCAGCAGTCAAGATATATCAGGGGGCCTAGAAGCTTTCTTT. Its translation: CASSQDISGGLEAFF.

This chain links TRBV5-4 with TRBJ1-6, with TRBD1 as a possible D gene (5 bases). V lost 0 bases to trimming and J lost 8 bases, with 6 bases between them. The CDR3 sequence is 13 residues long. Germline lookup yields CDR1 SGHNT and CDR2 YYREEE (reference sequence). The CDR3 loop reads CASSLEQDSPLHF. CDR3 nucleotide sequence: TGTGCCAGCAGCTTGGAACAGGATTCACCCCTCCACTTT.